These 13 T cell receptor beta chains were sequenced from one sample in a study of beta chain features in type 1 diabetes. The whole isolated RNA underwent reverse transcription, so sequencing captured expressed TCRB transcripts. TCRdb's table, derived via immunoSEQ multiplex PCR, lists solely in-frame clones and lacks some. The sample lists roughly 260,000 clones, under 13% occurring once. These receptors have no identified antigens. General study points: All four CD4+ subsets of Type 1 diabetes patients contained TCRB CDR3s that were moderately but significantly shorter.

The sequencing sample was made of naive CD4+ T cells from blood. The receptors originated from a man aged 25-45 years with type 1 diabetes.

This chain joins TRBV4-2 and TRBJ2-3, with 10 bases matching TRBD2. The CDR3 covers 15 residues. The germline gives CDR1 LGHNA, CDR2 YNFKEQ. After removal of 5 bases from V and 5 bases from J, the junction contained 7 bases not matched to a gene. The CDR3 loop is CASSWSGGAVDTQYF. DNA for the CDR3: TGTGCCAGCAGCTGGAGCGGGGGGGCCGTAGATACGCAGTATTTT.

Notes on this clone: Other DNA sequences from this sample encode an identical CDR3 as well. The chain uses TRBV18 and TRBJ1-2, with 8 positions matching TRBD1. Germline V gene lookup returns CDR1 KGHSH and CDR2 LQKENI. V shed 3 bases, J shed 0 bases, and the junction held 0 bases outside the gene matches. The CDR3 runs to 14 residues. DNA for the CDR3: TGTGCCAGCTCACCGGACAGGGCTAACTATGGCTACACCTTC. Translation gives CASSPDRANYGYTF.

The chain combines TRBV7-3 with TRBJ1-2, with D unresolved. The CDR3 has 14 residues. V was cut by 0 bases and J by 7 bases, with 12 bases left in between. Germline assignment: CDR1 SGHTA and CDR2 FQGTGA. The CDR3 DNA is TGTGCCAGCAGCTTAACCCCAGGTCTGCGTGGCTACACCTTC. Amino acids: CASSLTPGLRGYTF.

This clone was counted a few times. This rearrangement joins TRBV29-1 to TRBJ1-4, with D unclear. The germline CDR1 and CDR2 sequences are SQVTM and ANQGSEA. The CDR3 sequence is 13 residues long. V gave up 4 bases and J gave up 4 bases, with 10 bases separating them. CDR3 sequence: CSVVIGGNEKLFF. Written as DNA, the CDR3 is TGCAGCGTTGTCATCGGCGGTAATGAAAAACTGTTTTTT.

The chain links TRBV9 to TRBJ2-7; D ambiguous. This CDR3 has 12 residues. With 3 bases removed from V and 6 bases from J, the gap between germline ends came to 10 bases. CDR1 and CDR2 from the germline V gene are SGDLS and YYNGEE. DNA of the CDR3: TGTGCCAGCAGCGCCGACCGCGGCGAGCAGTACTTC. The encoded protein is CASSADRGEQYF.

This clone came up a few times. V usage is TRBV28 and J usage is TRBJ2-1; 7 bases agree with TRBD2. CDR3 size: 16 residues. Germline CDR1 and CDR2: MDHEN and SYDVKM. The V segment lost 4 bases and the J segment 4 bases; nucleotides outside the gene matches: 10. The CDR3: CASSSLLPGGYNEQFF. The CDR3, as DNA: TGTGCCAGCAGTTCCCTGTTACCGGGAGGATACAATGAGCAGTTCTTC.

This clone was found a few times. The sample carries other DNA sequences with the same CDR3. The chain joins TRBV9 to TRBJ1-1; D gene ambiguous. Trimming removed 0 bases at V and 2 bases at J, with 5 bases between. Germline CDR1 reads SGDLS; CDR2 reads YYNGEE. This CDR3 contains 13 residues. The CDR3 loop is CASSVDRNTEAFF. The CDR3 DNA reads as TGTGCCAGCAGCGTAGACAGAAACACTGAAGCTTTCTTT.

The rearrangement links TRBV7-3 to TRBJ2-1, with 13 bases aligning to TRBD2. The V and J ends lost 5 bases and 8 bases, in that order; junction bases with no gene match: 6. The CDR3 spans 15 residues. From germline, CDR1 is SGHTA and CDR2 FQGTGA. CDR3 bases: TGTGCCAGCAGCATGGGACTAGCGGGGTTCGATGAGCAGTTCTTC. Translation gives CASSMGLAGFDEQFF.

A note on this clone: One end of the junction does not line up with germline, which may come from a read error. The V call is TRBV7-7, the J call TRBJ2-2, with TRBD1 matching 8 bases. Per the germline V gene, CDR1 is SSHAT and CDR2 is FNYEAQ (reference sequence). This CDR3 contains 15 residues. CDR3 region: CASSLADRESGELFF. DNA for the CDR3: TGTGCTAGCAGCTTGGCGGACAGGGAGTCCGGGGAGCTGTTTTTT.

This chain joins TRBV15 and TRBJ1-2, with D possibly being TRBD1 (5 bases). Germline-derived CDR1 and CDR2 are LNHNV and YYDKDF (reference sequence). The length of the CDR3 is 16 residues. V dropped 0 bases and J dropped 8 bases, with 19 bases sitting between them. CDR3 sequence (DNA): TGTGCCACCAGCAGAGACCGGTCTGACAGATTCAGGGGCTACACCTTC. It encodes CATSRDRSDRFRGYTF.

This clone was found a few times. The chain links TRBV4-2 to TRBJ1-3; 9 bases map to TRBD1. From germline, CDR1 is LGHNA and CDR2 YNFKEQ. This CDR3 spans 17 amino acids. The ends lost 1 base at V and 4 bases at J; junction bases unmatched: 8. The CDR3 is CASSQAPGQGKGNTIYF. The CDR3 coding sequence is TGTGCCAGCAGCCAAGCACCAGGACAGGGGAAGGGAAACACCATATATTTT.

The V call is TRBV7-3, the J call TRBJ1-6, with D perhaps matching TRBD1 (5 bases). The V end lost 2 bases, the J end lost 14 bases, and 10 bases lay between the germline ends. There are 12 residues in the CDR3. Germline V gene sequence: CDR1 SGHTA, CDR2 FQGTGA. CDR3: CASSLSGGALHF. The CDR3 coding sequence is TGTGCCAGCAGCTTATCCGGAGGGGCCCTCCACTTT.

The CDR3 loop reads CASSQDLTAGNQPQHF. CDR3 nucleotide sequence: TGCGCCAGCAGCCAAGATCTAACCGCTGGCAATCAGCCCCAGCATTTT. This chain joins TRBV4-3 and TRBJ1-5, with D unresolved. Germline values: CDR1 LGHNA, CDR2 YSLEER. CDR3 length: 16 residues. V lost 0 bases to trimming and J lost 2 bases, with 11 bases between them.